The clone carrying this T cell receptor (beta chain) was observed many times. Its target is unknown. Losses at the gene ends were 4 bases for V and 2 bases for J; bases not matched to a gene: 7. The CDR3 contains 16 residues. The germline gives CDR1 MDHEN, CDR2 SYDVKM. This specimen comes from a study of Graves' ophthalmopathy and Graves' hyperthyroidism. Points from the study as a whole: Sensitivity of about 67% and specificity of approximately 73% were achieved by the model that predicted ophthalmopathy progression. Blood also carried most expanded thyroid clonotypes exceeding 0.001 frequency.

Researchers took RNA transcripts and amplified TCR beta CDR3 regions from them. An opening RT-PCR round employed HTBI primers and preceded a second-round multiplex PCR. TCRdb re-called the multiplex PCR reads through MiXCR, storing one row per CDR3 protein. Of tens of thousands of distinct CDR3 sequences listed, approximately 48% were seen once; the top ten hold approximately 6.7%. Calling hyperthyroidism stable required that no ophthalmopathy show up within 18 months of follow-up. Hyperthyroidism patients, aged 18 to 65, were newly diagnosed, under 2 months' duration. The TCR sequence derives from an adult woman with stable Graves' hyperthyroidism. The J gene is TRBJ2-7, the V gene TRBV28; 11 bases line up with TRBD2. Sequenced input: peripheral blood. Here the CDR3 reads CASSSPTSGDPYEQYF. CDR3 sequence (DNA): TGTGCCAGCAGTTCCCCGACTAGCGGGGATCCCTACGAGCAGTACTTC. The full variable domain, rest sourced from reference TRBV28 and TRBJ2-7, is DVKVTQSSRYLVKRTGEKVFLECVQDMDHENMFWYRQDPGLGLRLIYFSYDVKMKEKGDIPEGYSVSREKKERFSLILESASTNQTSMYLCASSSPTSGDPYEQYFGPGTRLTVT.